Many counts were recorded for the clone carrying this T cell receptor beta chain. What it recognizes is unknown. This record comes from a study of T cell repertoires in cytomegalovirus infection. In the study overall: The public TCR beta signatures pointed to both CMV infection and matching HLA type. Study-wide results and caveats: Frequencies of public TCR beta families were cumulated, and this identified carriers of CMV plus the relevant HLA. HLA-C-restricted CMV clonotypes gave the most frequent clonotype in two of eight donors.

This CDR3 is built from 15 residues. Trimming removed 4 bases from V and 3 bases from J, with 16 bases in between. The germline V gene encodes CDR1 SGHRS and CDR2 YFSETQ. MiXCR was run by TCRdb on the reads, yielding one entry per CDR3 protein. The data contain over 90,000 distinct CDR3 sequences, approximately 15% of them singletons. The material sequenced was PBMCs. The chain carries TRBV5-1 and TRBJ1-2; D remains ambiguous. This receptor was taken from a human donor in good health (CMV status not recorded). Some clones in this sample may be carry-over from other donors' samples. The CDR3 region has the DNA TGCGCCAGCAGCCCCCCGGGAGGGAAGGACTATGGCTACACCTTC. Translation gives CASSPPGGKDYGYTF.